Listed below are T cell receptor beta chains from one sample, sequenced in a study of OX40 agonist ivuxolimab in advanced cancers. Data came from immunoSEQ multiplex PCR; TCRdb stores just in-frame clones and leaves some out. The sample has tens of thousands of clones, 88% seen once. The starting material was CD4+ or CD8+ T cells sorted from blood, obtained in a trial of the OX40 agonist ivuxolimab. All receptors come from an adult with an advanced solid tumor such as melanoma, head and neck, liver or kidney cancer. CDR3s include the opening cysteine and the closing phenylalanine or tryptophan. D genes are given only for firm matches. The listing skips clone size in some rows; elsewhere it reads once, few, many or a size class.

CDR3aa,CDR3nt,v_gene,d_gene,j_gene,abundance
CASSLLASNEQFF,TGTGCCAGCAGCTTATTAGCCTCAAATGAGCAGTTCTTC,TRBV13,.,TRBJ2-1,once
CASSVGLEGEQYF,TGTGCCAGCAGCGTAGGCCTGGAGGGGGAGCAGTACTTC,TRBV9,.,TRBJ2-7,.
CASSLQGVGQPQHF,TGTGCCAGCAGTTTACAGGGGGTCGGGCAGCCCCAGCATTTT,TRBV27,TRBD1,TRBJ1-5,.
CASSVAWSSGNTIYF,TGTGCCAGCAGCGTAGCCTGGTCCTCTGGAAACACCATATATTTT,TRBV9,.,TRBJ1-3,.
CASSLDLMGELFF,TGCGCCAGCAGCTTGGACTTGATGGGGGAGCTGTTTTTT,TRBV5-1,.,TRBJ2-2,.
CASSPAWGRNTGELFF,TGTGCCAGCTCCCCTGCGTGGGGGCGAAACACCGGGGAGCTGTTTTTT,TRBV18,.,TRBJ2-2,.
CAWSSRTLGDYEQYF,TGTGCCTGGAGTTCGCGGACACTCGGAGACTACGAGCAGTACTTC,TRBV30,.,TRBJ2-7,.
CASSLVSGGEETQYF,TGTGCCAGCAGCTTAGTTTCGGGGGGCGAAGAGACCCAGTACTTC,TRBV7-9,.,TRBJ2-5,.
CASIYRQDYGYTF,TGTGCCAGCATCTACAGACAAGACTATGGCTACACCTTC,TRBV2,.,TRBJ1-2,.
CASSPVGTGGESGELFF,TGTGCCAGCAGCCCGGTGGGGACAGGGGGCGAGTCCGGGGAGCTGTTTTTT,TRBV5-4,TRBD1,TRBJ2-2,.
CASSSDREGQPQHF,TGTGCCAGCAGTTCCGACAGGGAAGGTCAGCCCCAGCATTTT,TRBV27,TRBD1,TRBJ1-5,.
CAFLGTSGYEQYF,TGTGCCTTCTTAGGGACTAGCGGCTACGAGCAGTACTTC,TRBV30,TRBD2,TRBJ2-7,.
CASSLGEVSYTF,TGCGCCAGCAGCTTGGGAGAGGTAAGCTACACCTTC,TRBV5-1,.,TRBJ1-2,.
CASSYTLNTEAFF,TGTGCCAGTAGTTACACCCTGAACACTGAAGCTTTCTTT,TRBV19,.,TRBJ1-1,.
CASTPRDSLYNEQFF,TGTGCCAGCACCCCTAGGGACTCGCTTTACAATGAGCAGTTCTTC,TRBV9,.,TRBJ2-1,.
CACLAGAPHEQYF,TGTGCCTGCCTAGCGGGAGCCCCTCACGAGCAGTACTTC,TRBV30,TRBD2,TRBJ2-7,.
CASSYWSGTEAFF,TGTGCCAGCAGTTACTGGAGTGGAACTGAAGCTTTCTTT,TRBV6-5,.,TRBJ1-1,.
CASGTGETQYF,TGTGCCAGCGGGACTGGGGAGACCCAGTACTTC,TRBV5-4,.,TRBJ2-5,.
CASPANTGELFF,TGTGCCAGCCCAGCCAACACCGGGGAGCTGTTTTTT,TRBV19,.,TRBJ2-2,.
CASSLLGIGENYGYTF,TGTGCCAGCAGTTTATTGGGTATCGGGGAAAACTATGGCTACACCTTC,TRBV28,.,TRBJ1-2,.
CSVEDRLRGLETQYF,TGCAGCGTTGAAGATAGACTTAGGGGGCTAGAGACCCAGTACTTC,TRBV29-1,TRBD1,TRBJ2-5,.
CASSFAGLVDEQFF,TGTGCCAGCAGCTTCGCCGGACTAGTGGATGAGCAGTTCTTC,TRBV7-7,TRBD2,TRBJ2-1,.
CASRGGTRQEAFF,TGTGCCAGCAGAGGCGGGACAAGGCAGGAAGCTTTCTTT,TRBV5-8,.,TRBJ1-1,.